These T cell receptor beta chains were read from a single sample in a study of blood T cells in healthy people across ages. A single record per CDR3 protein comes from TCRdb applying MiXCR to the 5' RACE reads. The sample includes fewer than 2,000,000 distinct CDR3 sequences, almost 35% of them seen just once. Sequencing input: blood. These receptors all come from a woman aged 30 to 39 in good health. Both conserved end residues are part of each CDR3. D genes are given only for firm matches. Some rows have no size entry. The others give once, few or many, or a class for an expanded clone.

TRBJ2-1	TRBV29-1	many	NA	CSVDNRGAGEQFF	TGCAGCGTTGATAATAGGGGGGCGGGTGAGCAGTTCTTC
TRBJ1-1	TRBV20-1	NA	NA	CSARDPLGEAFF	TGCAGTGCTAGAGATCCCTTAGGCGAAGCTTTCTTT
TRBJ2-7	TRBV12-3/TRBV12-4	NA	TRBD1	CASSTGGKGSYEQYF	TGTGCCAGCAGCACAGGGGGGAAGGGGAGTTACGAGCAGTACTTC
TRBJ2-4	TRBV5-6	few	TRBD2	CASSLEGAGGPKNIQYF	TGTGCCAGCAGCTTGGAGGGAGCGGGAGGGCCTAAAAACATTCAGTACTTC
TRBJ2-1	TRBV28	once	TRBD2	CASSPRWVAGGNEQFF	TGTGCCAGCAGCCCCCGGTGGGTAGCGGGAGGCAATGAGCAGTTCTTC
TRBJ2-7	TRBV4-2	many	TRBD2	CASSQPGGINEQYF	TGTGCCAGCAGCCAACCGGGAGGGATTAACGAGCAGTACTTC
TRBJ2-1	TRBV7-2	NA	NA	CASSSTAEQFF	TGTGCCAGCAGCTCGACCGCCGAGCAGTTCTTC
TRBJ2-1	TRBV5-1	few	NA	CASSLGGRSHNEQFF	TGCGCCAGCAGCTTAGGCGGGCGGTCCCACAATGAGCAGTTCTTC
TRBJ2-1	TRBV20-1	NA	TRBD2	CSARFQVEASGRLMYEQFF	TGCAGTGCTAGATTCCAAGTCGAGGCTAGCGGGAGATTGATGTATGAGCAGTTCTTC
TRBJ1-2	TRBV11-2	NA	NA	CASSLVPWDTRSNGYTF	TGTGCCAGCAGCTTAGTTCCCTGGGACACGCGGTCCAATGGCTACACCTTC
TRBJ2-1	TRBV30	NA	NA	CAWKEVNYNERFF	TGTGCCTGGAAAGAAGTTAACTACAATGAGCGGTTCTTC
TRBJ2-1	TRBV4-1	few	NA	CASSQKIARRRPFYNEQFF	TGCGCCAGCAGCCAAAAGATTGCACGACGCAGACCTTTCTACAATGAGCAGTTCTTC
TRBJ2-1	TRBV6-2/TRBV6-3	few	TRBD2	CASSYSIAGLSSYNEQFF	TGTGCCAGCAGTTACTCGATAGCGGGCCTGAGCTCCTACAATGAGCAGTTCTTC
TRBJ1-4	TRBV10-3	NA	TRBD1	CAISELGQMYEKLFF	TGTGCCATCAGTGAGTTGGGACAGATGTATGAAAAACTGTTTTTT
TRBJ2-1	TRBV12-3/TRBV12-4	many	NA	CASSRLYNEQFF	TGTGCCAGCAGCCGGTTGTACAATGAGCAGTTCTTC
TRBJ2-1	TRBV27	NA	NA	CASSYSGVLRGVSYNEQFF	TGTGCCAGCAGTTATTCAGGCGTTCTTCGGGGCGTCTCCTACAATGAGCAGTTCTTC
TRBJ2-1	TRBV20-1	few	NA	CSARVGADYNEQFF	TGCAGTGCTAGAGTGGGCGCCGACTACAATGAGCAGTTCTTC
TRBJ2-1	TRBV10-3	NA	TRBD1	CAISAGQTSYNEQFF	TGTGCCATCAGTGCGGGACAGACCTCCTACAATGAGCAGTTCTTC
TRBJ1-1	TRBV20-1	few	NA	CSAKGRTTEAFF	TGCAGTGCTAAAGGCCGGACTACTGAAGCTTTCTTT
TRBJ2-7	TRBV28	NA	NA	CASSLRGARYEQYF	TGTGCCAGCAGTTTACGGGGGGCTCGGTACGAGCAGTACTTC
TRBJ2-2	TRBV5-5	once	NA	CASTVSTRSTGELFF	TGTGCCAGCACCGTTTCTACCCGTAGCACCGGGGAGCTGTTTTTT
TRBJ2-1	TRBV20-1	NA	NA	CSAPVVGASYNEQFF	TGCAGTGCCCCCGTGGTGGGAGCGTCCTACAATGAGCAGTTCTTC
TRBJ2-7	TRBV7-3	NA	NA	CASSLIGTEGPSYEQYF	TGTGCCAGCAGCTTAATAGGGACGGAAGGCCCATCCTACGAGCAGTACTTC
TRBJ2-4	TRBV9	few	TRBD2	CASSPLTSGNIQYF	TGTGCCAGCAGCCCCCTGACTAGCGGAAACATTCAGTACTTC
TRBJ1-5	TRBV20-1	many	NA	CSAIISGKNSNQPQHF	TGCAGTGCTATAATAAGCGGGAAGAATAGCAATCAGCCCCAGCATTTT
TRBJ1-1	TRBV18	NA	NA	CASSDTKGTEAFF	TGTGCCAGCTCAGATACAAAAGGCACTGAAGCTTTCTTT
TRBJ1-2	TRBV4-2	NA	TRBD1	CASSPGTGVSTYGYTF	TGTGCCAGCAGCCCCGGGACAGGGGTCTCCACCTATGGCTACACCTTC